The 16 T cell receptor beta chains in this list originate from one sample, sequenced in a study of cytomegalovirus exposure and HLA in healthy donors (dated by TCRdb to the late 2010s). The library relied on the immunoSEQ multiplex PCR assay. The multiplex PCR relied on a mix of 60 forward primers for TCR Vbeta segments and 13 reverse primers for TCR Jbeta segments. This is the immuneACCESS table as TCRdb keeps it, with only in-frame sequences that have V and J called. A part of the clones is gone; compared with another copy, unresolved V genes explain less than half, and the rest is unexplained. The sample yields approximately 100,000 clones; about three quarters were counted once. The ten largest make up more than 4.5% of the sample. Sample: PBMCs. The receptors come from a female donor in good health and CMV-seropositive.

This chain uses TRBV19 with TRBJ1-4; D may be TRBD1 (6 bases). V was shortened by 3 bases and J by 7 bases, with 15 bases between the two germline ends. The length of the CDR3 is 15 residues. CDR1 and CDR2 (germline): LNHDA, SQIVND (reference sequence). DNA for the CDR3: TGTGCCAGTAGTATCTCGGGGTTGACAGGTGAAAAACTGTTTTTT. Its translation is CASSISGLTGEKLFF. The entire variable domain, with the rest obtained from reference TRBV19 and TRBJ1-4, is as follows: DGGITQSPKYLFRKEGQNVTLSCEQNLNHDAMYWYRQDPGQGLRLIYYSQIVNDFQKGDIAEGYSVSREKKESFPLTVTSAQKNPTAFYLCASSISGLTGEKLFFGSGTQLSVL.

The rearrangement uses TRBV4-1 and TRBJ1-2, with 10 bases lining up with TRBD1. CDR3 size: 15 residues. CDR1 is MGHRA, CDR2 YSYEKL, per germline. The V and J ends lost 5 bases and 3 bases, in that order; junction bases with no gene match: 6. The CDR3 bases are TGCGCCAGCAGCGGACAGGGGGTTTTTGACTATGGCTACACCTTC. Amino acids: CASSGQGVFDYGYTF.

The genes are TRBV5-1 and TRBJ2-2; TRBD2 might be the D (6 bases). The CDR3 covers 16 residues. Germline CDR1 and CDR2: SGHRS and YFSETQ. V lost 7 bases to trimming and J lost 4 bases, with 20 bases between them. CDR3 sequence: CASQDRLLGGTGELFF. The CDR3 bases are TGCGCCAGCCAGGATCGTCTACTCGGGGGCACCGGGGAGCTGTTTTTT.

This sequence joins TRBV2 and TRBJ2-3, with 7 positions matching TRBD2. The trim removed 10 bases at V and 4 bases at J, leaving 11 bases unmatched. Germline assignment: CDR1 SNHLY and CDR2 FYNNEI. The CDR3 contains 14 residues. The chain's CDR3 is CAILALEDPDTQYF. The CDR3 bases are TGTGCCATACTAGCGCTAGAGGATCCAGATACGCAGTATTTT.

This chain connects TRBV6-5 to TRBJ1-2, with 7 nucleotides matching TRBD1. CDR3 size: 15 residues. The V and J ends lost 0 bases and 2 bases, in that order; junction bases with no gene match: 3. Germline V CDR1 and CDR2: MNHEY, SVGAGI. The CDR3: CASSYSIQGNYGYTF. CDR3 in DNA: TGTGCCAGCAGTTACTCGATACAGGGGAACTATGGCTACACCTTC.

The genes are TRBV7-6 and TRBJ2-1; D is possibly TRBD1 (6 bases). CDR1 is SGHVS and CDR2 is FNYEAQ in the germline V gene. Deletions cut 5 bases from V and 13 bases from J, with 15 bases between. There are 12 residues in the CDR3. The CDR3 sequence is CASSQPTGPQFF. Written as DNA, the CDR3 is TGTGCCAGCAGCCAACCGACAGGACCCCAGTTCTTC.

V usage is TRBV4-1 and J usage is TRBJ2-7; 9 bases match TRBD2. The CDR3 is 15 residues long. Per the germline V gene, CDR1 is MGHRA and CDR2 is YSYEKL. The trim removed 1 base at V and 2 bases at J, leaving 3 bases unmatched. The CDR3, as DNA: TGCGCCAGCAGCCAAGTAGCTAGCGGGACCTACGAGCAGTACTTC. Amino acid sequence: CASSQVASGTYEQYF.

The J gene is TRBJ2-7, the V gene TRBV28; the match to TRBD2 covers 14 bases. Looked up from germline, CDR1 is MDHEN and CDR2 is SYDVKM. The V segment lost 6 bases and the J segment 5 bases; nucleotides outside the gene matches: 9. The CDR3 consists of 16 residues. CDR3 bases: TGTGCCAGCAGGACCGGGACTAGCGGGAGATCGGACGAGCAGTACTTC. Translated, it gives CASRTGTSGRSDEQYF.

V usage is TRBV19 and J usage is TRBJ1-2; 8 bases line up with TRBD1. CDR1 is LNHDA and CDR2 is SQIVND in the germline V gene (reference sequence). The CDR3 consists of 14 residues. V lost 4 bases and J lost 5; bases outside the gene matches: 6. CDR3 sequence: CASSKTGALYGYTF. The CDR3 DNA reads TGTGCCAGTAGTAAGACAGGGGCCCTTTATGGCTACACCTTC.

The chain employs TRBV30 and TRBJ1-2; possible D gene TRBD1, 6 bases. V was pared by 1 base and J by 1 base, with 13 bases between. This CDR3 contains 15 residues. Looked up from germline, CDR1 is GTSNPN and CDR2 is SVGIG (reference sequence). The chain's CDR3 is CAWSERGGFNYGYTF. CDR3 sequence (DNA): TGTGCCTGGAGTGAGAGAGGGGGTTTTAACTATGGCTACACCTTC.

The chain carries TRBV9 and TRBJ2-7; 8 bases are shared with TRBD2. The ends lost 4 bases at V and 3 bases at J; junction bases unmatched: 12. This CDR3 spans 16 amino acids. The V gene's germline CDR1 is SGDLS and CDR2 YYNGEE. The CDR3 DNA follows: TGTGCCAGCAGCCTCTCGGGAGGGACACCCCACTACGAGCAGTACTTC. Protein product: CASSLSGGTPHYEQYF. The entire variable domain, with the rest obtained from reference TRBV9 and TRBJ2-7, is as follows: DSGVTQTPKHLITATGQRVTLRCSPRSGDLSVYWYQQSLDQGLQFLIQYYNGEERAKGNILERFSAQQFPDLHSELNLSSLELGDSALYFCASSLSGGTPHYEQYFGPGTRLTVT.

The chain recombines TRBV15 with TRBJ2-7; 7 bases align to TRBD2. Germline CDR1 LNHNV, CDR2 YYDKDF (reference sequence). V dropped 4 bases and J dropped 3; count of bases not matched to a gene: 6. The CDR3 is made up of 14 amino acids. CDR3 protein: CATSTASGGYEQYF. The CDR3 coding sequence is TGTGCCACCAGCACCGCTAGCGGAGGCTACGAGCAGTACTTC.

V and J are TRBV11-1 and TRBJ1-1, with D unclear. In germline, CDR1 is SGHAT, CDR2 FQDESV (reference sequence). This CDR3 has 13 amino acids. Trimming took 5 bases from V and 7 from J, leaving 14 bases between them. CDR3 protein: CASSLTGGSEAFF. The CDR3 region has the DNA TGTGCCAGCAGCCTAACCGGAGGGAGTGAAGCTTTCTTT.

The table lists this clone with a few counts. J is TRBJ2-7 and V is TRBV28; D is perhaps TRBD1 (6 bases). CDR3 size: 17 residues. Trimming cost V 8 bases and J 4 bases, with 27 bases left between them. Per the germline V gene, CDR1 is MDHEN and CDR2 is SYDVKM. The CDR3 loop is CASGTEVGGAFYYEQYF. The CDR3 bases are TGTGCCAGCGGGACCGAAGTAGGGGGAGCGTTTTATTACGAGCAGTACTTC.

The rearrangement joins TRBV10-1 to TRBJ1-4; a weak D match, TRBD1 (5 bases). V lost 6 bases and J 5 bases, leaving 10 bases between the germline ends. Germline V lookup: CDR1 WNHNN, CDR2 SYGVQD (reference sequence). This CDR3 has 13 residues. For the CDR3, the DNA is TGCGCCAGCAGGCAAAGACAGAATGAAAAACTGTTTTTT. Its translation is CASRQRQNEKLFF.

The CDR3 nucleotides are TGTGCCAGCAGCTCGAGGGGGGGCGGGACGGCTTACGAGCAGTACTTC. Protein sequence: CASSSRGGGTAYEQYF. The rearrangement joins TRBV7-8 to TRBJ2-7, with a tentative D call TRBD2 (7 bases). The CDR3 loop spans 16 amino acids. Trimming took 4 bases from V and 4 from J, leaving 20 bases between them. The germline V gene encodes CDR1 SGHVS and CDR2 FQNEAQ.